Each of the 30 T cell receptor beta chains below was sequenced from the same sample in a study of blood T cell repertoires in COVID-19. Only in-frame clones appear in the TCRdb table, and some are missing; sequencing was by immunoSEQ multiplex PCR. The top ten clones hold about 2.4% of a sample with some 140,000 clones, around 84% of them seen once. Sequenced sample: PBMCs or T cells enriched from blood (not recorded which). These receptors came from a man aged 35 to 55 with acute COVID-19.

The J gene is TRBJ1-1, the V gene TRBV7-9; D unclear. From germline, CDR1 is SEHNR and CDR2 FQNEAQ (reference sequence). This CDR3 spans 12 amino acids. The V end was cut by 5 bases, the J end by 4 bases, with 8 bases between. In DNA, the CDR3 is TGTGCCAGCAGCCTTCCAGGCACTGAAGCTTTCTTT. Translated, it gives CASSLPGTEAFF.

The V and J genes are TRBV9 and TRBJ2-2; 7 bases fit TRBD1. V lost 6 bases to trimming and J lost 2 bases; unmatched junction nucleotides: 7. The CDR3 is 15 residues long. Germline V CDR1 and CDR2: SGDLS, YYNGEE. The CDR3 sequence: CASKSGQANTGELFF. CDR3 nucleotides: TGTGCCAGCAAATCAGGACAGGCCAACACCGGGGAGCTGTTTTTT.

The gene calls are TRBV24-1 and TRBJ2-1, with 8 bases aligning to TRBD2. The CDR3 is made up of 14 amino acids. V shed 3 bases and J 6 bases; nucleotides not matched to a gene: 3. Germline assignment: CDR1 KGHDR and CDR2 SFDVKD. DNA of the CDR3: TGTGCCACCAGTGATCCCACTAGCGGCAATGAGCAGTTCTTC. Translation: CATSDPTSGNEQFF.

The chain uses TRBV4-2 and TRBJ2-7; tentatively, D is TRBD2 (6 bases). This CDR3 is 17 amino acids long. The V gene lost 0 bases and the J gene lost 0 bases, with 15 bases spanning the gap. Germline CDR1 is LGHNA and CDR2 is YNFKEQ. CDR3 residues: CASSQDMASATSYEQYF. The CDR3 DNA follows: TGTGCCAGCAGCCAAGATATGGCTAGCGCGACCTCCTACGAGCAGTACTTC.

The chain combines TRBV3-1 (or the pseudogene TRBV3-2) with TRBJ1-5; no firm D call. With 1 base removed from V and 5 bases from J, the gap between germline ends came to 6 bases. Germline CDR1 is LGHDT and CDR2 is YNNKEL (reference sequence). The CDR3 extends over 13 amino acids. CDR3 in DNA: TGTGCCAGCAGCCAAGCGGGTTATCAGCCCCAGCATTTT. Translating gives CASSQAGYQPQHF.

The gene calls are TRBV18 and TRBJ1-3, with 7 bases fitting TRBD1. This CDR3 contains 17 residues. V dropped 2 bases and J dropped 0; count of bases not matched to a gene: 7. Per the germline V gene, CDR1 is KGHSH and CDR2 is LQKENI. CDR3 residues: CASSPRDRGGSGNTIYF. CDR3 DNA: TGTGCCAGCTCACCAAGGGACAGAGGTGGCTCTGGAAACACCATATATTTT. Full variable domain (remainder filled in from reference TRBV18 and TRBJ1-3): NAGVMQNPRHLVRRRGQEARLRCSPMKGHSHVYWYRQLPEEGLKFMVYLQKENIIDESGMPKERFSAEFPKEGPSILRIQQVVRGDSAAYFCASSPRDRGGSGNTIYFGEGSWLTVV.

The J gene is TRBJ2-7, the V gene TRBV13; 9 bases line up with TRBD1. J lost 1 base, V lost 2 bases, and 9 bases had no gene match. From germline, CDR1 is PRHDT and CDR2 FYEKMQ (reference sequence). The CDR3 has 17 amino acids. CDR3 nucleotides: TGTGCCAGCAGCTTAATACCGGGACAGGGTCTTTCCTACGAGCAGTACTTC. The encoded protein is CASSLIPGQGLSYEQYF.

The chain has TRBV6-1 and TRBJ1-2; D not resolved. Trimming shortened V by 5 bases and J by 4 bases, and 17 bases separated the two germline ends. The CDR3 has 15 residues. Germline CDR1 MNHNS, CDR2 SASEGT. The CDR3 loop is CASSQNELLRYGYTF. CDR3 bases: TGTGCCAGCAGTCAAAACGAACTGTTGCGCTATGGCTACACCTTC.

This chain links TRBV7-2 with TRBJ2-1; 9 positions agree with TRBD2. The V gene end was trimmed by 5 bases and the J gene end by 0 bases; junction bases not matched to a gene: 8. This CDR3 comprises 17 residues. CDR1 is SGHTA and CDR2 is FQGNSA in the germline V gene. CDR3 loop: CASSLTSGSSSYNEQFF. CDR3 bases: TGTGCCAGCAGCCTGACTAGCGGATCTAGCTCCTACAATGAGCAGTTCTTC.

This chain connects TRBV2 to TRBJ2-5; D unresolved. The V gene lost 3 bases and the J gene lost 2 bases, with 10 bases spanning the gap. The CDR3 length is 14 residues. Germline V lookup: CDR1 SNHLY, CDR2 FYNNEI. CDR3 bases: TGTGCCAGCAGTGATCTAACTCCACAAGAGACCCAGTACTTC. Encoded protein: CASSDLTPQETQYF.

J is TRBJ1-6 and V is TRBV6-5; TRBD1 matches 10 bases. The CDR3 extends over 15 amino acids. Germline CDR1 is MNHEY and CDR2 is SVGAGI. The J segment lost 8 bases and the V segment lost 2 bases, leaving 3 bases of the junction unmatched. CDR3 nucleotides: TGTGCCAGCAGTTACCTGGGGACAGGGGATTCACCCCTCCACTTT. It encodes CASSYLGTGDSPLHF.

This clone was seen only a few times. The CDR3 sequence: CASSPTGGRRNGYTF. The CDR3, as DNA: TGTGCCAGCAGCCCTACAGGGGGCAGAAGGAATGGCTACACCTTC. V usage is TRBV7-9 and J usage is TRBJ1-2; the match to TRBD1 covers 9 bases. Trimming cost V 5 bases and J 6 bases; bases outside gene matches: 10. This CDR3 comprises 15 residues. Germline-derived CDR1 and CDR2 are SEHNR and FQNEAQ (reference sequence).

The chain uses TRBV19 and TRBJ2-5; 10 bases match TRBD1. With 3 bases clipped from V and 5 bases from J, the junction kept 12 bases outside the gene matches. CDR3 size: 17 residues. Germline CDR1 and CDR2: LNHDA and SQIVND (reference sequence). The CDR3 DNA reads TGTGCCAGTAGTATGGTGTTAGGGACAGGGGTCTCGGAGACCCAGTACTTC. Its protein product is CASSMVLGTGVSETQYF.

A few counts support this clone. The DNA for the CDR3 is TGTGCCACCAGTGACCCGGGAAAGGGCACCGGGGAGCTGTTTTTT. The encoded protein is CATSDPGKGTGELFF. This chain uses TRBV24-1 with TRBJ2-2; possibly TRBD2 for D (5 bases). The germline V gene encodes CDR1 KGHDR and CDR2 SFDVKD. V lost 4 bases, J lost 4 bases, and 12 bases lay in between. CDR3 length equals 15 residues.

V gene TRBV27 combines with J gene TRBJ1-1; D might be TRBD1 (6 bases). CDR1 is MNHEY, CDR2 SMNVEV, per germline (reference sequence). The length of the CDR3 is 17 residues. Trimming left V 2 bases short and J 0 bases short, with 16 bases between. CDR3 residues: CASSLKGVGDLNTEAFF. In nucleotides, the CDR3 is TGTGCCAGCAGTTTAAAGGGGGTTGGAGACTTGAACACTGAAGCTTTCTTT.

The CDR3 DNA reads TGTGCCAGCAGGAGACAGGGAGGTTTCAACGAGCAGTACTTC. This codes for CASRRQGGFNEQYF. The chain links TRBV25-1 to TRBJ2-7; TRBD1 is a possible D gene (7 bases). In germline, CDR1 is MGHDK, CDR2 SYGVNS. The CDR3 has 14 amino acids. Trimming took 6 bases from V and 5 from J, leaving 17 bases between them.

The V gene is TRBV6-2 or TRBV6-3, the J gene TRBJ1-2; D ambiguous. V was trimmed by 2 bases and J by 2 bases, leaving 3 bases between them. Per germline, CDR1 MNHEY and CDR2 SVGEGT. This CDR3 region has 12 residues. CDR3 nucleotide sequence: TGTGCCAGCAGTTACCTGAACTATGGCTACACCTTC. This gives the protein CASSYLNYGYTF.

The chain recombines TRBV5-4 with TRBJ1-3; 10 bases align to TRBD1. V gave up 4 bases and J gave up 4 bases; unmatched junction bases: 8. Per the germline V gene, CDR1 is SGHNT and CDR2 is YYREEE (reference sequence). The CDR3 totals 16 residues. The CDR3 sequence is CASSLPDRGLGNTIYF. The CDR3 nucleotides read TGTGCCAGCAGCCTCCCGGACAGGGGGTTAGGAAACACCATATATTTT. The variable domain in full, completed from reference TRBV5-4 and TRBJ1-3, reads ETGVTQSPTHLIKTRGQQVTLRCSSQSGHNTVSWYQQALGQGPQFIFQYYREEENGRGNFPPRFSGLQFPNYSSELNVNALELDDSALYLCASSLPDRGLGNTIYFGEGSWLTVV.

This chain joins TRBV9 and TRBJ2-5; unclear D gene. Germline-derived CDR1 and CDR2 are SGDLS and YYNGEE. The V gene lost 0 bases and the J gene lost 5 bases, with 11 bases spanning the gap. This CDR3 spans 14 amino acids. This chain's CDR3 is CASSVAPRRETQYF. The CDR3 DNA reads TGTGCCAGCAGCGTAGCTCCCAGGCGTGAGACCCAGTACTTC.

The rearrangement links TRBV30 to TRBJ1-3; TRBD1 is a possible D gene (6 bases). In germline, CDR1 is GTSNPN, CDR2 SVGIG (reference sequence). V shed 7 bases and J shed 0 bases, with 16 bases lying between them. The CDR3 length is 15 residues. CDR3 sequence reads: CASLSGHLSGNTIYF. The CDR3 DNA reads TGTGCCTCGCTTTCGGGACACCTCTCTGGAAACACCATATATTTT.

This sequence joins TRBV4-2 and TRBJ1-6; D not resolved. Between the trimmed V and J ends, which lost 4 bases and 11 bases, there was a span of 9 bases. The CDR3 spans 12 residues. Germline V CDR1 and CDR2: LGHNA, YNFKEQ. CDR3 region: CASSLPETPLHF. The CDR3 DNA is TGTGCCAGCAGCCTCCCCGAGACACCCCTCCACTTT.

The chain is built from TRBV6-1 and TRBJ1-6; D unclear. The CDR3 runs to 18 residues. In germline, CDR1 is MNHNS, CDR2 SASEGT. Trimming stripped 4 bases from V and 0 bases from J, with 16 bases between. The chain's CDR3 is CASSVNSALGSYNSPLHF. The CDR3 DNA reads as TGTGCCAGCAGTGTAAACAGTGCCCTTGGCTCCTATAATTCACCCCTCCACTTT.

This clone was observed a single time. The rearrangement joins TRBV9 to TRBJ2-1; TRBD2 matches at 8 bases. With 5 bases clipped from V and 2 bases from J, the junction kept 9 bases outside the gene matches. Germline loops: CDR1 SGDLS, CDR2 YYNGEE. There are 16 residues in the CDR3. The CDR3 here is CASRDRGAGAYNEQFF. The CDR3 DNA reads TGTGCCAGCAGGGACAGAGGAGCGGGGGCCTACAATGAGCAGTTCTTC.

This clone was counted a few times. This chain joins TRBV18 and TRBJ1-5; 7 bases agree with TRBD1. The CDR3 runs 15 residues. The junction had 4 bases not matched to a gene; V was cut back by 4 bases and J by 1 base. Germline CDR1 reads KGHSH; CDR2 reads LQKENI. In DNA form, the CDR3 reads TGTGCCAGCTCACGGGCACAGGGGAGCAATCAGCCCCAGCATTTT. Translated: CASSRAQGSNQPQHF.

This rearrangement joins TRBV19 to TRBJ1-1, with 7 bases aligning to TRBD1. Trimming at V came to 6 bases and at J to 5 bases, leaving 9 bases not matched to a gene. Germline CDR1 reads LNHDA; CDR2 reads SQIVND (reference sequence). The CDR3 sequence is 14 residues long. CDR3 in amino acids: CASSVDRAQTEAFF. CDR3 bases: TGTGCCAGTAGCGTCGACAGGGCACAAACTGAAGCTTTCTTT.

This chain's CDR3 is CASSQVNRENQPQHF. The CDR3 DNA sequence: TGTGCCAGCAGCCAAGTGAACAGGGAGAATCAGCCCCAGCATTTT. The V and J genes are TRBV4-2 and TRBJ1-5; a possible D gene is TRBD1 (6 bases). The V gene lost 1 base and the J gene lost 4 bases, with 11 bases spanning the gap. Germline V CDR1 and CDR2: LGHNA, YNFKEQ. This CDR3 is built from 15 residues.

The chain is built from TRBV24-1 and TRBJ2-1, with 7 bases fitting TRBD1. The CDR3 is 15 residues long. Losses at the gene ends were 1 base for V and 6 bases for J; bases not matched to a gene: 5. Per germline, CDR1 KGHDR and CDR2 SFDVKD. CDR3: CATSDFRDRANEQFF. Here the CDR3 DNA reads TGTGCCACCAGTGATTTTCGTGACAGGGCCAATGAGCAGTTCTTC.

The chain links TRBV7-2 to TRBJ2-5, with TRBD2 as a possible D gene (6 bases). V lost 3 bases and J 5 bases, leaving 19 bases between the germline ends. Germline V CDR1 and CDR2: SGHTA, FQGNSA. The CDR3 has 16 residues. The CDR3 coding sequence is TGTGCCAGCAGCTTGACCGGGACTCACTCGGGGGAGACCCAGTACTTC. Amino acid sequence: CASSLTGTHSGETQYF. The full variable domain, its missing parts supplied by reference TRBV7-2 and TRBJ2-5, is GAGVSQSPSNKVTEKGKDVELRCDPISGHTALYWYRQSLGQGLEFLIYFQGNSAPDKSGLPSDRFSAERTGGSVSTLTIQRTQQEDSAVYLCASSLTGTHSGETQYFGPGTRLLVL.

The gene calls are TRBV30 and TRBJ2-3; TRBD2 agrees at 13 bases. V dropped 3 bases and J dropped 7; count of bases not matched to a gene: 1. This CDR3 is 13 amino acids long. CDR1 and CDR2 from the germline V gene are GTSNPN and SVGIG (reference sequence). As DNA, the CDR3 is TGTGCCTGGAGACTAGCGGGGGGGCATACGCAGTATTTT. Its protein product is CAWRLAGGHTQYF.

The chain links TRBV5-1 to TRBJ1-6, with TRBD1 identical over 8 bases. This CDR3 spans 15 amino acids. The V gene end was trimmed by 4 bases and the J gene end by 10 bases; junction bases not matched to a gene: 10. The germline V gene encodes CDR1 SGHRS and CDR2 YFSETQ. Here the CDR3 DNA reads TGCGCCAGCAGCCCTGGGACAGGAAGAGGATCACCCCTCCACTTT. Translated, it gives CASSPGTGRGSPLHF.